The 29 T cell receptor beta chains below were found in one sample sequenced in a study of vaccination and CD4 T cells after COVID-19. Described time point: late sampling 161 to 241 days after vaccination in three convalescent patients. Treatment reported: roughly 10-day PBMC culture with coronavirus spike peptide pools or control peptides (ViraFEST assay). With the Oncomine TCR Beta short-read assay, DNA from cultured CD4+ T cells was sequenced. TCRdb itself ran the PCR reads through MiXCR, one entry per CDR3 protein. The sample shows approximately 15,000 distinct CDR3 sequences, roughly half of them seen only once. Antigen specificity for these receptors is unknown. Here the sequenced sample was CD4+ T cells from blood, cultured in vitro, taken about 7 months after SARS-CoV-2 vaccination. The receptors shown here come from a human donor who had recovered from COVID-19.

This clonotype was seen only a few times. The chain is built from TRBV7-3 and TRBJ2-1, with D possibly being TRBD1 or TRBD2 (5 bases each). With 5 bases removed from V and 5 bases from J, the gap between germline ends came to 13 bases. Germline CDR1 is SGHTA and CDR2 is FQGTGA. The CDR3 runs 14 residues. For the CDR3, the DNA is TGTGCCAGCAGCCCAGGGCGGGCCAACAATGAGCAGTTCTTC. Its translation: CASSPGRANNEQFF.

This clonotype came up a few times. The CDR3 sequence is CSARDPLTVYGYTF. The CDR3 DNA reads as TGCAGTGCTAGAGACCCCTTGACGGTGTATGGCTACACCTTC. This rearrangement joins TRBV20-1 to TRBJ1-2; unclear D gene. V lost 0 bases, J lost 5 bases, and 13 bases lay in between. The CDR3 has 14 residues. In germline, CDR1 is DFQATT, CDR2 SNEGSKA (reference sequence).

This clonotype was picked up a small number of times. Written as DNA, the CDR3 is TGTGCCACCAGCCCACGGACAGGGGGAGAGACCCAGTACTTC. It is translated as CATSPRTGGETQYF. J is TRBJ2-5 and V is TRBV15, with 10 bases that match TRBD1. Germline V CDR1 and CDR2: LNHNV, YYDKDF (reference sequence). This CDR3 is built from 14 residues. J gave up 4 bases and V 5 bases, and 4 bases lay outside the gene matches.

The V gene is TRBV7-8, the J gene TRBJ2-3; weak D call: TRBD2 (6 bases). This CDR3 is built from 16 residues. Germline V lookup: CDR1 SGHVS, CDR2 FQNEAQ. Deletions cut 4 bases from V and 2 bases from J, with 16 bases between. CDR3 DNA: TGTGCCAGCAGCTATGGGCGGGAACTGATCACAGATACGCAGTATTTT. Translating gives CASSYGRELITDTQYF.

The chain links TRBV21-1 to TRBJ1-5; the D segment call TRBD1 is taken from the table without a DNA check. TRBV21-1 is a known pseudogene. The CDR3 is 16 residues long. This CDR3 reads CASANTQGGCNQPQHF. In nucleotides, the CDR3 is TGTGCCAGCGCCAATACTCAGGGGGGATGCAATCAGCCCCAGCATTTT.

Judged by abundance, this clonotype is medium-sized (0.01 to 0.1%). The chain links TRBV6-4 to TRBJ1-2; unclear D gene. V was shortened by 9 bases and J by 12 bases, with 8 bases between the two germline ends. The CDR3 covers 8 residues. The germline CDR1 and CDR2 sequences are MRHNA and SNTAGT. DNA of the CDR3: TGTGCCAGGGCCCTAAACACCTTC. The encoded protein is CARALNTF.

There are a few counts of this clonotype. The chain joins TRBV6-5 to TRBJ2-1; 9 nucleotides match TRBD2. V trimming: 2 bases; J trimming: 8 bases; junction bases outside the gene matches: 7. Germline V gene lookup returns CDR1 MNHEY and CDR2 SVGAGI. The CDR3 covers 15 residues. The CDR3 DNA follows: TGTGCCAGCAGTTACGGGCGGGAGGGCTGGGATGAGCAGTTCTTC. It encodes CASSYGREGWDEQFF.

The rearrangement uses TRBV7-2 and TRBJ2-1, with 8 bases identical to TRBD1. In germline, CDR1 is SGHTA, CDR2 FQGNSA. This CDR3 has 13 amino acids. J lost 8 bases, V lost 5 bases, and 5 bases had no gene match. CDR3 nucleotides: TGTGCCAGCAGCCGACAGGGGTGGGATGAGCAGTTCTTC. Protein sequence: CASSRQGWDEQFF.

This chain joins TRBV18 and TRBJ2-7; D gene uncertain. Germline V gene data show CDR1 as KGHSH and CDR2 as LQKENI. V gave up 3 bases and J gave up 3 bases, with 9 bases separating them. This CDR3 spans 13 amino acids. The CDR3 DNA sequence: TGTGCCAGCTCACCCCCGGACGTCTACGAGCAGTACTTC. Protein: CASSPPDVYEQYF. The full variable domain, completed using reference TRBV18 and TRBJ2-7, is NAGVMQNPRHLVRRRGQEARLRCSPMKGHSHVYWYRQLPEEGLKFMVYLQKENIIDESGMPKERFSAEFPKEGPSILRIQQVVRGDSAAYFCASSPPDVYEQYFGPGTRLTVT.

V usage is TRBV6-5 and J usage is TRBJ2-2; D not certain. V was trimmed by 0 bases and J by 1 base, leaving 9 bases between them. The CDR3 has 16 amino acids. Germline CDR1 reads MNHEY; CDR2 reads SVGAGI. The CDR3 coding sequence is TGTGCCAGCAGTTACTCGTATTCGGGGAACACCGGGGAGCTGTTTTTT. Translating it yields CASSYSYSGNTGELFF.

The chain is built from TRBV20-1 and TRBJ2-1; D is unresolved. Trimming removed 5 bases at V and 4 bases at J, with 9 bases between. The CDR3 runs to 12 residues. Germline V CDR1 and CDR2: DFQATT, SNEGSKA (reference sequence). DNA of the CDR3: TGCAGTGCTGCGAACACATACAATGAGCAGTTCTTC. It encodes CSAANTYNEQFF.

The chain employs TRBV27 and TRBJ1-1, with D perhaps TRBD1 (6 bases). Germline CDR1 reads MNHEY; CDR2 reads SMNVEV (reference sequence). This CDR3 comprises 14 residues. V lost 4 bases and J 5 bases, leaving 14 bases between the germline ends. The CDR3 region is CASSSGEVWTEAFF. The CDR3 DNA follows: TGTGCCAGCAGTTCAGGGGAGGTGTGGACTGAAGCTTTCTTT.

V gene TRBV21-1 combines with J gene TRBJ1-1; the table's D call, TRBD1, has no DNA check behind it. TRBV21-1 is listed as a pseudogene. There are 15 residues in the CDR3. As DNA, the CDR3 is TGTGCCGGAACCTGCAACACAGGGGTAGGGACTGAAGCTTTCTTT. Translating it yields CAGTCNTGVGTEAFF.

The rearrangement links TRBV7-3 to TRBJ1-1; weak D call: TRBD1 (5 bases). The CDR3 contains 13 residues. Germline lookup yields CDR1 SGHTA and CDR2 FQGTGA. V dropped 1 base and J dropped 11 bases, with 14 bases sitting between them. CDR3 loop: CASSLNPQGWAFF. Here the CDR3 DNA reads TGTGCCAGCAGCTTAAATCCGCAGGGATGGGCTTTCTTT. Together with reference TRBV7-3 and TRBJ1-1, the CDR3 gives the full variable domain: GAGVSQTPSNKVTEKGKYVELRCDPISGHTALYWYRQSLGQGPEFLIYFQGTGAADDSGLPNDRFFAVRPEGSVSTLKIQRTERGDSAVYLCASSLNPQGWAFFGQGTRLTVV.

This clonotype was picked up a small number of times. This chain uses TRBV20-1 with TRBJ2-3; 11 bases fit TRBD2. This CDR3 comprises 16 residues. Trimming removed 3 bases from V and 3 bases from J; junction bases left unmatched: 8. Germline lookup yields CDR1 DFQATT and CDR2 SNEGSKA (reference sequence). CDR3 bases: TGCAGTGCTAGCCCCTTACTAGCGGGAGATACAGATACGCAGTATTTT. Its protein product is CSASPLLAGDTDTQYF.

This chain connects TRBV5-1 to TRBJ1-2, with unresolved D. The CDR3 runs 13 residues. V lost 1 base to trimming and J lost 6 bases, with 10 bases between them. CDR1 and CDR2 (germline): SGHRS, YFSETQ. CDR3 protein: CASSLPQLDGYTF. The CDR3 nucleotides are TGCGCCAGCAGCTTGCCGCAATTAGATGGCTACACCTTC. The full variable domain, its missing parts supplied by reference TRBV5-1 and TRBJ1-2, is KAGVTQTPRYLIKTRGQQVTLSCSPISGHRSVSWYQQTPGQGLQFLFEYFSETQRNKGNFPGRFSGRQFSNSRSEMNVSTLELGDSALYLCASSLPQLDGYTFGSGTRLTVV.

The chain is built from TRBV7-9 and TRBJ1-6; tentative D call: TRBD1 (6 bases). CDR1 and CDR2 from the germline V gene are SEHNR and FQNEAQ (reference sequence). V lost 0 bases and J 8 bases, leaving 11 bases between the germline ends. The CDR3 runs 15 residues. The CDR3 here is CASSLADGGDSPLHF. The DNA of the CDR3 is TGTGCCAGCAGCTTAGCAGACGGGGGCGATTCACCCCTCCACTTT.

The gene calls are TRBV20-1 and TRBJ2-2; D is possibly TRBD1 (6 bases). The CDR3 has 13 amino acids. CDR1 DFQATT and CDR2 SNEGSKA come from the germline V gene (reference sequence). V gave up 4 bases and J gave up 5 bases, with 11 bases separating them. The CDR3 loop is CSANRADTGELFF. The CDR3 nucleotides read TGCAGTGCTAACAGGGCGGATACCGGGGAGCTGTTTTTT.

The chain is built from TRBV20-1 and TRBJ1-2, with a weak D call TRBD1 (5 bases). Trimming took 1 base from V and 10 from J, leaving 10 bases between them. The CDR3 is 11 amino acids. Germline CDR1 and CDR2: DFQATT and SNEGSKA (reference sequence). CDR3 region: CSARVGGLYTF. The DNA of the CDR3 is TGCAGTGCTAGAGTTGGGGGTCTCTACACCTTC.

The genes are TRBV6-1 and TRBJ2-5, with D possibly matching TRBD2 (5 bases). The CDR3 totals 13 residues. Germline CDR1 and CDR2: MNHNS and SASEGT. V gave up 6 bases and J gave up 7 bases, with 15 bases separating them. CDR3 residues: CASSSTRAGTQYF. The CDR3 DNA is TGTGCCAGCAGCTCGACCCGTGCGGGGACCCAGTACTTC.

This chain uses TRBV19 with TRBJ1-2; a possible D gene is TRBD1 (5 bases). From germline, CDR1 is LNHDA and CDR2 SQIVND (reference sequence). V lost 5 bases and J 3 bases, leaving 16 bases between the germline ends. The CDR3 is 15 amino acids. CDR3 sequence reads: CASSSPGASHYGYTF. In nucleotides, the CDR3 is TGTGCCAGTAGTTCCCCTGGGGCCTCCCACTATGGCTACACCTTC.

This clonotype turned up a few times. The chain recombines TRBV6-1 with TRBJ2-7; D is undetermined. Trimming stripped 5 bases from V and 3 bases from J, with 8 bases between. CDR1 and CDR2 from the germline V gene are MNHNS and SASEGT. The CDR3 consists of 12 residues. The CDR3 DNA sequence: TGTGCCAGCAGTACCGTACGCTACGAGCAGTACTTC. Encoded protein: CASSTVRYEQYF.

In this sample, this clonotype turned up a few times. J is TRBJ2-1 and V is TRBV5-1; TRBD1 or TRBD2 may be the D gene (6 bases each). Trimming left V 1 base short and J 4 bases short, with 12 bases between. Germline loops: CDR1 SGHRS, CDR2 YFSETQ. This CDR3 contains 15 residues. The CDR3 bases are TGCGCCAGCAGCTTGTCAACAGGGACTTACAATGAGCAGTTCTTC. Protein: CASSLSTGTYNEQFF.

There are a few counts of this clonotype. The chain recombines TRBV6-5 with TRBJ2-1, with D possibly TRBD2 on 7 matching bases. Trimming stripped 0 bases from V and 4 bases from J, with 10 bases between. CDR3 length: 15 residues. Germline lookup yields CDR1 MNHEY and CDR2 SVGAGI. CDR3 coding DNA: TGTGCCAGCAGTTACTCTGGGGGGGCATACAATGAGCAGTTCTTC. This gives the protein CASSYSGGAYNEQFF.

CDR3 in amino acids: CSAVYDKQFF. In nucleotides, the CDR3 is TGCAGTGCCGTTTACGATAAGCAGTTCTTC. The rearrangement joins TRBV20-1 to TRBJ2-1; D gene uncertain. CDR3 length equals 10 residues. Germline V CDR1 and CDR2: DFQATT, SNEGSKA (reference sequence). V was pared by 6 bases and J by 11 bases, with 11 bases between.

This clonotype was detected a few times. J is TRBJ1-1 and V is TRBV6-5; no definite D call. The CDR3 is made up of 12 amino acids. V lost 0 bases and J 4 bases, leaving 3 bases between the germline ends. From germline, CDR1 is MNHEY and CDR2 SVGAGI. CDR3 sequence reads: CASSYSFTEAFF. CDR3 DNA sequence: TGTGCCAGCAGTTACTCTTTCACTGAAGCTTTCTTT.

The chain links TRBV11-3 to TRBJ2-1, with TRBD1 matching 12 bases. V lost 3 bases to trimming and J lost 9 bases; unmatched junction nucleotides: 12. In germline, CDR1 is SGHNT, CDR2 YENEEA. The CDR3 length is 17 residues. DNA of the CDR3: TGTGCCAGCAGCTTTAGCGGGCAACGGGACAGGGGGCTTGAGCAGTTCTTC. Residues: CASSFSGQRDRGLEQFF.

The gene calls are TRBV27 and TRBJ2-1; 7 nucleotides line up with TRBD1. The CDR3 runs 12 residues. Losses at the gene ends were 10 bases for V and 9 bases for J; bases not matched to a gene: 9. CDR1 MNHEY and CDR2 SMNVEV come from the germline V gene (reference sequence). CDR3 protein: CATTTGSSEQFF. For the CDR3, the DNA is TGTGCCACGACGACAGGGAGTAGTGAGCAGTTCTTC.

In its sample, this clonotype was seen a few times. The J gene is TRBJ1-2, the V gene TRBV6-1, with 10 bases matching TRBD1. This CDR3 comprises 15 residues. V shed 1 base, J shed 5 bases, and the junction held 4 bases outside the gene matches. Germline-derived CDR1 and CDR2 are MNHNS and SASEGT. The CDR3 DNA sequence: TGTGCCAGCAGTGAAGGATGGGGACAGGGGTATGGCTACACCTTC. Its protein product is CASSEGWGQGYGYTF.